This passage covers 29 T cell receptor beta chains from one sample sequenced in a study of shared clonotypes between healthy human individuals. Clones were sequenced by immunoSEQ multiplex PCR, and TCRdb holds only the in-frame ones, with some missing. The data contain around 1.1 million clones, around 82% of them seen just once; the ten biggest clones take up 0.61%. Sequenced sample: memory CD4+ T cells from PBMCs. Subset of the sample: CD45RA-negative fraction. These receptors were obtained from a man between 18 and 35 years old in good health. Some clones in this sample may be carry-over from other donors' samples.

This sequence joins TRBV2 and TRBJ2-3; D might be TRBD2 (6 bases). Trimming removed 6 bases at V and 2 bases at J, with 6 bases between. The CDR3 extends over 12 amino acids. Germline V gene sequence: CDR1 SNHLY, CDR2 FYNNEI. The CDR3 spells CASRDYTDTQYF. The CDR3 DNA sequence: TGTGCCAGCAGGGACTACACAGATACGCAGTATTTT.

The chain uses TRBV7-8 and TRBJ2-7; D might be TRBD1 (6 bases). The germline gives CDR1 SGHVS, CDR2 FQNEAQ. The CDR3 length is 14 residues. The ends were cut back, 5 bases at V and 3 bases at J, with 14 bases in the middle. In DNA, the CDR3 is TGTGCCAGCAGCACGAGGGACATTTACTACGAGCAGTACTTC. Its translation: CASSTRDIYYEQYF.

V gene TRBV6-5 combines with J gene TRBJ1-2; TRBD1 might be the D (5 bases). Trimming stripped 6 bases from V and 3 bases from J, with 11 bases between. The CDR3 contains 13 residues. CDR1 and CDR2 (germline): MNHEY, SVGAGI. The CDR3, as DNA: TGTGCCAGCAGGCAGGGTCGGGACTATGGCTACACCTTC. Translating it yields CASRQGRDYGYTF.

This chain connects TRBV7-2 to TRBJ1-1, with D maybe TRBD1 (5 bases). The CDR3 spans 13 residues. Germline V lookup: CDR1 SGHTA, CDR2 FQGNSA. Trimming left V 1 base short and J 6 bases short, with 9 bases between. The CDR3 DNA reads as TGTGCCAGCAGCTTAGAGCGAGGGGCTGAAGCTTTCTTT. It codes for CASSLERGAEAFF.

This chain uses TRBV5-4 with TRBJ2-1; TRBD2 matches 11 bases. The V and J ends lost 3 bases and 2 bases, in that order; junction bases with no gene match: 13. Germline loops: CDR1 SGHNT, CDR2 YYREEE (reference sequence). This CDR3 is built from 19 residues. CDR3: CASSSKLAGANRAYNEQFF. CDR3 sequence (DNA): TGTGCCAGCAGCTCCAAACTAGCGGGAGCCAATCGGGCCTACAATGAGCAGTTCTTC.

CDR3 nucleotides: TGTGCCAGCAGTTCTGCACTAGCGGGAGGGTCGGAGACCCAGTACTTC. It yields the protein CASSSALAGGSETQYF. V is TRBV28 and J is TRBJ2-5; 13 nucleotides align to TRBD2. This CDR3 has 16 residues. CDR1 MDHEN and CDR2 SYDVKM come from the germline V gene. V was pared by 4 bases and J by 5 bases, with 7 bases of the junction left unmatched.

This chain joins TRBV7-9 and TRBJ2-7; no clear D gene. Deletions cut 1 base from V and 4 bases from J, with 5 bases between. Germline values: CDR1 SEHNR, CDR2 FQNEAQ (reference sequence). CDR3 length: 12 amino acids. This chain's CDR3 is CASSLVLYEQYF. CDR3 DNA: TGTGCCAGCAGCTTAGTCTTATACGAGCAGTACTTC.

This chain joins TRBV5-4 and TRBJ2-5, with TRBD2 matching 7 bases. Per germline, CDR1 SGHNT and CDR2 YYREEE (reference sequence). This CDR3 is 15 amino acids long. J gave up 2 bases and V 0 bases, and 4 bases lay outside the gene matches. CDR3 DNA sequence: TGTGCCAGCAGCTTGGGTGGGACTACACAAGAGACCCAGTACTTC. This translates into CASSLGGTTQETQYF.

V is TRBV19 and J is TRBJ2-1; D is unclear. Germline CDR1 is LNHDA and CDR2 is SQIVND (reference sequence). Trimming took off 10 bases at V and 4 bases at J, with 20 bases between the two ends. The CDR3 consists of 15 residues. The CDR3: CATLSDVWPYNEQFF. CDR3 nucleotides: TGTGCCACTCTTTCCGACGTTTGGCCTTACAATGAGCAGTTCTTC.

The rearrangement joins TRBV19 to TRBJ2-1, with 9 bases lining up with TRBD2. The CDR3 length is 18 residues. The germline CDR1 and CDR2 sequences are LNHDA and SQIVND (reference sequence). J was trimmed by 0 bases and V by 4 bases; bases with no gene match: 10. CDR3 residues: CASSTRGSSGSSYNEQFF. The CDR3 region has the DNA TGTGCCAGTAGTACAAGAGGGAGTAGCGGGAGCTCCTACAATGAGCAGTTCTTC. Looking up the rest from reference TRBV19 and TRBJ2-1 gives the full variable domain: DGGITQSPKYLFRKEGQNVTLSCEQNLNHDAMYWYRQDPGQGLRLIYYSQIVNDFQKGDIAEGYSVSREKKESFPLTVTSAQKNPTAFYLCASSTRGSSGSSYNEQFFGPGTRLTVL.

The rearrangement uses TRBV4-3 and TRBJ1-1, with D possibly matching TRBD1 (5 bases). Germline values: CDR1 LGHNA, CDR2 YSLEER. V was trimmed by 3 bases and J by 4 bases, leaving 9 bases between them. The CDR3 spans 13 residues. The CDR3 spells CASSQGGPTEAFF. The CDR3 DNA follows: TGCGCCAGCAGCCAGGGGGGTCCCACTGAAGCTTTCTTT.

The V gene is TRBV19, the J gene TRBJ1-1; 9 nucleotides agree with TRBD1. Germline V lookup: CDR1 LNHDA, CDR2 SQIVND (reference sequence). V trimming: 7 bases; J trimming: 1 base; junction bases outside the gene matches: 10. This CDR3 comprises 16 residues. The CDR3 region is CASTRPGGQGNTEAFF. As DNA, the CDR3 is TGTGCCAGTACCCGTCCTGGGGGACAGGGGAACACTGAAGCTTTCTTT. The full variable domain, with the rest looked up from reference TRBV19 and TRBJ1-1, is DGGITQSPKYLFRKEGQNVTLSCEQNLNHDAMYWYRQDPGQGLRLIYYSQIVNDFQKGDIAEGYSVSREKKESFPLTVTSAQKNPTAFYLCASTRPGGQGNTEAFFGQGTRLTVV.

The gene calls are TRBV6-5 and TRBJ1-3; 7 nucleotides agree with TRBD1. Germline V lookup: CDR1 MNHEY, CDR2 SVGAGI. V gave up 3 bases and J gave up 8 bases; unmatched junction bases: 7. The CDR3 spans 14 residues. CDR3 in amino acids: CASSYDRATYTIYF. CDR3 sequence (DNA): TGTGCCAGCAGTTATGACAGGGCGACATACACCATATATTTT.

The V call is TRBV27, the J call TRBJ1-1, with D uncertain. Trimming took off 3 bases at V and 11 bases at J, with 10 bases between the two ends. There are 11 residues in the CDR3. Germline V lookup: CDR1 MNHEY, CDR2 SMNVEV (reference sequence). DNA for the CDR3: TGTGCCAGCAGTTTTCGTAAGGAGGCTTTCTTT. It encodes CASSFRKEAFF.

This clone occurred a few times. Given a much more abundant clone one base away, this may be a read error. This sequence joins TRBV28 and TRBJ1-4; 10 bases agree with TRBD1. Germline values: CDR1 MDHEN, CDR2 SYDVKM. This CDR3 is built from 17 residues. V trimming: 4 bases; J trimming: 14 bases; junction bases outside the gene matches: 19. Here the CDR3 DNA reads TGTGCCAGCAGTTCTCCCAAGCCGGGACAGGGGACCCTGAATCTGTTTTTT. Translating it yields CASSSPKPGQGTLNLFF. The variable domain in full, completed from reference TRBV28 and TRBJ1-4, reads DVKVTQSSRYLVKRTGEKVFLECVQDMDHENMFWYRQDPGLGLRLIYFSYDVKMKEKGDIPEGYSVSREKKERFSLILESASTNQTSMYLCASSSPKPGQGTLNLFFGSGTQLSVL.

This sequence joins TRBV21-1 and TRBJ2-2; TRBD2, the table's D call, was not compared with the DNA. TRBV21-1 corresponds to a pseudogene. The CDR3 contains 14 residues. For the CDR3, the DNA is TGTGCCAGCAGCGTGCGGGAGAACCCCGGGGAGCTGTTTTTT. Its protein product is CASSVRENPGELFF.

This clone has only a few counts. V gene TRBV7-6 combines with J gene TRBJ2-3; 11 bases agree with TRBD2. Germline V gene sequence: CDR1 SGHVS, CDR2 FNYEAQ. There are 17 residues in the CDR3. J gave up 6 bases and V 1 base, and 9 bases lay outside the gene matches. The CDR3 here is CASSLVGASGRPDTQYF. The CDR3 nucleotides are TGTGCCAGCAGCTTAGTGGGGGCTAGCGGGAGGCCTGATACGCAGTATTTT. Supplemented by reference TRBV7-6 and TRBJ2-3, the full variable domain reads GAGVSQSPRYKVTKRGQDVALRCDPISGHVSLYWYRQALGQGPEFLTYFNYEAQQDKSGLPNDRFSAERPEGSISTLTIQRTEQRDSAMYRCASSLVGASGRPDTQYFGPGTRLTVL.

This clone has only one observation. Other nucleotide sequences from this sample produce the same CDR3. The chain uses TRBV5-1 and TRBJ2-3; D remains ambiguous. The V gene's germline CDR1 is SGHRS and CDR2 YFSETQ. The CDR3 runs to 12 residues. The V gene lost 1 base and the J gene lost 3 bases, with 3 bases spanning the gap. The DNA for the CDR3 is TGCGCCAGCAGCTTGTCGACAGATACGCAGTATTTT. Translating gives CASSLSTDTQYF.

As to this clone: Other nucleotide sequences in the sample specify the same CDR3. This sequence joins TRBV28 and TRBJ1-2, with D unclear. V was trimmed by 8 bases and J by 1 base, leaving 8 bases between them. Germline CDR1 MDHEN, CDR2 SYDVKM. The CDR3 runs 12 residues. CDR3: CASSRLNYGYTF. The CDR3 DNA follows: TGTGCCAGCTCGCGGCTTAACTATGGCTACACCTTC.

This clone came up a few times. This chain links TRBV7-3 with TRBJ2-2, with TRBD2 matching over 7 bases. Germline lookup yields CDR1 SGHTA and CDR2 FQGTGA. The junction had 1 base not matched to a gene; V was cut back by 2 bases and J by 1 base. CDR3 length: 15 amino acids. In DNA, the CDR3 is TGTGCCAGCAGCTTAGCTAGCGGGAACACCGGGGAGCTGTTTTTT. Translated: CASSLASGNTGELFF.

The rearrangement links TRBV5-1 to TRBJ2-1; D is undetermined. Germline CDR1 reads SGHRS; CDR2 reads YFSETQ. Trimming shortened V by 4 bases and J by 9 bases, and 20 bases separated the two germline ends. The CDR3 consists of 15 residues. Here the CDR3 reads CASSGGALGAFEQFF. The DNA for the CDR3 is TGCGCCAGCAGCGGTGGCGCTCTAGGAGCCTTTGAGCAGTTCTTC. The full variable domain, its missing parts supplied by reference TRBV5-1 and TRBJ2-1, is KAGVTQTPRYLIKTRGQQVTLSCSPISGHRSVSWYQQTPGQGLQFLFEYFSETQRNKGNFPGRFSGRQFSNSRSEMNVSTLELGDSALYLCASSGGALGAFEQFFGPGTRLTVL.

V and J are TRBV6-6 and TRBJ2-7; no clear D gene. Trimming shortened V by 0 bases and J by 1 base, and 4 bases separated the two germline ends. CDR3 length: 13 amino acids. Germline V gives CDR1 MNHNY, CDR2 SVGAGI (reference sequence). The DNA of the CDR3 is TGTGCCAGCAGTTACTCGAATTCCTACGAGCAGTACTTC. Translated, it gives CASSYSNSYEQYF.

The J gene is TRBJ1-4, the V gene TRBV28; a weak D match, TRBD1 (5 bases). This CDR3 region has 13 residues. Trimming removed 4 bases from V and 10 bases from J, with 13 bases in between. The germline V gene encodes CDR1 MDHEN and CDR2 SYDVKM. The CDR3 nucleotides are TGTGCCAGCAGTTCGGGACTCCACGGAAAACTGTTTTTT. It specifies CASSSGLHGKLFF.

The rearrangement uses TRBV11-3 and TRBJ2-2; D gene unclear. The CDR3 loop spans 14 amino acids. V dropped 1 base and J dropped 1 base, with 4 bases sitting between them. CDR1 is SGHNT and CDR2 is YENEEA in the germline V gene. CDR3 DNA sequence: TGTGCCAGCAGCTTAGCGGGGAACACCGGGGAGCTGTTTTTT. Translation gives CASSLAGNTGELFF.

The chain links TRBV9 to TRBJ2-2, with 8 bases lining up with TRBD1. The J segment lost 6 bases and the V segment lost 0 bases, leaving 10 bases of the junction unmatched. Germline V gives CDR1 SGDLS, CDR2 YYNGEE. This CDR3 comprises 17 residues. The CDR3 DNA reads TGTGCCAGCAGCGTAGCCCGGACAGGGAATTTCGCCGGGGAGCTGTTTTTT. Translating gives CASSVARTGNFAGELFF.

This sequence joins TRBV10-3 and TRBJ1-4; a possible D gene is TRBD1 (5 bases). Trimming cost V 5 bases and J 6 bases, with 16 bases left between them. In germline, CDR1 is ENHRY, CDR2 SYGVKD. The CDR3 length is 15 residues. The CDR3 coding sequence is TGTGCCATCAGTCGGGACGGCGGAGGGGATGAAAAACTGTTTTTT. Translation: CAISRDGGGDEKLFF.

V gene TRBV18 combines with J gene TRBJ1-3, with a weak D call TRBD1 (6 bases). This CDR3 comprises 16 residues. Germline assignment: CDR1 KGHSH and CDR2 LQKENI. Between the trimmed V and J ends, which lost 2 bases and 4 bases, there was a span of 15 bases. The CDR3 DNA follows: TGTGCCAGCTCACCAAGGCAGGGGCTTTCGGGAAACACCATATATTTT. Its protein is CASSPRQGLSGNTIYF. The full variable domain, in which reference TRBV18 and TRBJ1-3 provide the parts outside the CDR3, is NAGVMQNPRHLVRRRGQEARLRCSPMKGHSHVYWYRQLPEEGLKFMVYLQKENIIDESGMPKERFSAEFPKEGPSILRIQQVVRGDSAAYFCASSPRQGLSGNTIYFGEGSWLTVV.

This clone was detected many times. Other DNA variants within this sample encode the same CDR3. Written as DNA, the CDR3 is TGTGCCAGCAGCTCTGGCGGGGTGGCTTTCTTT. This gives the protein CASSSGGVAFF. This chain connects TRBV5-6 to TRBJ1-1; D unclear. The germline CDR1 and CDR2 sequences are SGHDT and YYEEEE. V gave up 3 bases and J gave up 11 bases, with 11 bases separating them. The CDR3 spans 11 residues.

In its sample, this clone was seen once. The chain is built from TRBV28 and TRBJ1-2; D is unresolved. CDR3 length: 12 amino acids. Germline values: CDR1 MDHEN, CDR2 SYDVKM. Trimming stripped 4 bases from V and 5 bases from J, with 8 bases between. The CDR3 coding sequence is TGTGCCAGCAGTTCCGAGCTGTATGGCTACACCTTC. This gives the protein CASSSELYGYTF.